These 12 T cell receptor beta chains share one sample of origin, sequenced in a study of cytomegalovirus exposure and HLA in healthy donors. TCRdb's table, derived via immunoSEQ multiplex PCR, lists solely in-frame clones and lacks some. This sample yields some 150,000 clones, of which roughly 86% are seen a single time; less than 3.5% belongs to the top ten. Sample: PBMCs. Receptor source: a man younger than 35 in good health and CMV-seropositive.

The rearrangement links TRBV30 to TRBJ2-7; D may be TRBD2 (7 bases). The CDR3 runs 13 residues. Germline values: CDR1 GTSNPN, CDR2 SVGIG (reference sequence). V was clipped by 4 bases and J by 4 bases, with 14 bases between them. CDR3 sequence: CAWTRGAAYEQYF. In nucleotides, the CDR3 is TGTGCCTGGACCCGGGGGGCCGCGTACGAGCAGTACTTC.

The J gene is TRBJ1-1, the V gene TRBV4-1; no clear D. The CDR3 covers 16 residues. V was clipped by 0 bases and J by 4 bases, with 15 bases between them. Germline CDR1 MGHRA, CDR2 YSYEKL. In nucleotides, the CDR3 is TGCGCCAGCAGCCAAGATGAGGAGTCACTCGCCACTGAAGCTTTCTTT. It yields the protein CASSQDEESLATEAFF.

This sequence joins TRBV4-1 and TRBJ2-7; TRBD2 matches 8 bases. Germline assignment: CDR1 MGHRA and CDR2 YSYEKL. The CDR3 runs 18 residues. V dropped 1 base and J dropped 5; count of bases not matched to a gene: 16. CDR3 loop: CASSQVPPSGSPRHEQYF. The CDR3 nucleotides are TGCGCCAGCAGCCAAGTTCCTCCTAGCGGGTCCCCACGACACGAGCAGTACTTC.

The rearrangement links TRBV7-9 to TRBJ1-6; D is possibly TRBD1 (5 bases). V was clipped by 5 bases and J by 9 bases, with 11 bases between them. This CDR3 comprises 13 residues. In germline, CDR1 is SEHNR, CDR2 FQNEAQ (reference sequence). CDR3 in DNA: TGTGCCAGCAGCCACCCGACAGTTTCACCCCTCCACTTT. It translates to CASSHPTVSPLHF.

In its sample, this clone was seen once. The chain recombines TRBV27 with TRBJ2-6; no definite D call. The CDR3 totals 17 residues. The ends were cut back, 4 bases at V and 0 bases at J, with 13 bases in the middle. The germline CDR1 and CDR2 sequences are MNHEY and SMNVEV (reference sequence). The CDR3 DNA reads as TGTGCCAGCAGTTCCGCCAGGCTAAACTCTGGGGCCAACGTCCTGACTTTC. Residues: CASSSARLNSGANVLTF.

This clone was counted a few times. This sequence joins TRBV19 and TRBJ1-1, with TRBD1 matching over 7 bases. The CDR3 consists of 16 residues. Losses at the gene ends were 3 bases for V and 0 bases for J; bases not matched to a gene: 7. From germline, CDR1 is LNHDA and CDR2 SQIVND (reference sequence). The CDR3: CASSIRQGTMNTEAFF. Here the CDR3 DNA reads TGTGCCAGTAGTATCCGACAGGGAACGATGAACACTGAAGCTTTCTTT.

The chain combines TRBV2 with TRBJ2-1; 9 positions agree with TRBD2. Germline V gene sequence: CDR1 SNHLY, CDR2 FYNNEI. The V and J ends lost 3 bases and 12 bases, in that order; junction bases with no gene match: 6. The CDR3 has 13 residues. The CDR3 coding sequence is TGTGCCAGCAGTGACCTAGCGGGAATGGTGCAGTTCTTC. This translates into CASSDLAGMVQFF.

The chain recombines TRBV4-3 with TRBJ2-1; 10 nucleotides agree with TRBD2. V shed 1 base, J shed 7 bases, and the junction held 10 bases outside the gene matches. The CDR3 covers 17 residues. The germline CDR1 and CDR2 sequences are LGHNA and YSLEER. The DNA for the CDR3 is TGCGCCAGCAGCCAAGGTTGGAGGACTAGCGGAAATAATGAGCAGTTCTTC. This sequence encodes CASSQGWRTSGNNEQFF.

The genes are TRBV4-2 and TRBJ2-1, with D unclear. The CDR3 is 16 residues long. Looked up from germline, CDR1 is LGHNA and CDR2 is YNFKEQ. With 1 base removed from V and 2 bases from J, the gap between germline ends came to 12 bases. The DNA for the CDR3 is TGTGCCAGCAGCCAAGGTCTGACGGGTGCCTACAATGAGCAGTTCTTC. Residues: CASSQGLTGAYNEQFF.

The rearrangement uses TRBV5-1 and TRBJ2-7, with TRBD1 identical over 8 bases. The V gene's germline CDR1 is SGHRS and CDR2 YFSETQ. The trim removed 0 bases at V and 4 bases at J, leaving 6 bases unmatched. CDR3 size: 15 residues. In DNA, the CDR3 is TGCGCCAGCAGCTTGGCCCCAGGGGGCGTTTACGAGCAGTACTTC. Its translation is CASSLAPGGVYEQYF. The full variable domain, its missing parts supplied by reference TRBV5-1 and TRBJ2-7, is KAGVTQTPRYLIKTRGQQVTLSCSPISGHRSVSWYQQTPGQGLQFLFEYFSETQRNKGNFPGRFSGRQFSNSRSEMNVSTLELGDSALYLCASSLAPGGVYEQYFGPGTRLTVT.

The CDR3 is CASRKKGARGYTF. DNA of the CDR3: TGTGCCAGCAGGAAAAAGGGGGCGAGGGGCTACACCTTC. This chain uses TRBV11-3 with TRBJ1-2; 7 nucleotides agree with TRBD1. V shed 6 bases, J shed 8 bases, and the junction held 9 bases outside the gene matches. This CDR3 contains 13 residues. CDR1 is SGHNT and CDR2 is YENEEA in the germline V gene.

V is TRBV5-4 and J is TRBJ1-4, with TRBD1 as a possible D gene (6 bases). Per germline, CDR1 SGHNT and CDR2 YYREEE (reference sequence). The CDR3 spans 15 residues. The V gene lost 4 bases and the J gene lost 6 bases, with 16 bases spanning the gap. The CDR3 sequence is CASSLPGGGDEKLFF. The CDR3 nucleotides are TGTGCCAGCAGCCTTCCGGGGGGCGGTGATGAAAAACTGTTTTTT.